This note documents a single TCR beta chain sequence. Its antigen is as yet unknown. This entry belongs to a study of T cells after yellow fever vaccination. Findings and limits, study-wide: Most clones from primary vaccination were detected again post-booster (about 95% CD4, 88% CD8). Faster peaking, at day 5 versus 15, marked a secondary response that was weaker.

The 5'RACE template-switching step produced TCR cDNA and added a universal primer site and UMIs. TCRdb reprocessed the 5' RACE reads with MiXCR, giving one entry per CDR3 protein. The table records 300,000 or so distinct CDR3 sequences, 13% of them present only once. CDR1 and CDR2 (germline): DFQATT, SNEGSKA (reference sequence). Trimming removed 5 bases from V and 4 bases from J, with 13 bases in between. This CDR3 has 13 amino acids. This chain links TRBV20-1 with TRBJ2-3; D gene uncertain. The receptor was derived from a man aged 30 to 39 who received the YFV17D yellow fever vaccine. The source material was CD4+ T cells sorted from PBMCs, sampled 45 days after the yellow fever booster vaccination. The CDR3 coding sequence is TGCAGTGCTTACGGCCCGGAGCCAGATACGCAGTATTTT. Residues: CSAYGPEPDTQYF.